The 23 T cell receptor beta chains reported below all come from one sample, sequenced in a study of T cells in Graves' hyperthyroidism and ophthalmopathy. TCR beta CDR3 region amplification was performed from RNA transcripts. The HTBI set primed first-round TCR CDR3 RT-PCR. TCRdb used MiXCR to reprocess the multiplex PCR reads, holding one entry per CDR3 protein. The table records roughly 800,000 distinct CDR3 sequences, over 35% of them present only once. What was sequenced was blood. The receptors originated from a man between 18 and 35 years old with Graves' hyperthyroidism.

The table lists this clonotype with many counts. The V call is TRBV29-1, the J call TRBJ2-7, with D perhaps TRBD2 (6 bases). Per germline, CDR1 SQVTM and CDR2 ANQGSEA. The V end was cut by 7 bases, the J end by 4 bases, with 11 bases between. The CDR3 runs 11 residues. This CDR3 is CSAWRGYEQYF. In DNA, the CDR3 is TGCAGCGCCTGGCGGGGTTACGAGCAGTACTTC.

The chain has TRBV20-1 and TRBJ1-6, with D possibly matching TRBD1 (5 bases). This CDR3 contains 11 residues. The germline V and J ends were trimmed by 1 base and 13 bases, with 8 bases remaining between them. Per the germline V gene, CDR1 is DFQATT and CDR2 is SNEGSKA (reference sequence). The CDR3 DNA follows: TGCAGTGCTAGAGGAGGGGCGCCCCTCCACTTT. Protein: CSARGGAPLHF.

This chain uses TRBV4-1 with TRBJ2-7, with D possibly TRBD2 on 5 matching bases. V lost 1 base and J 6 bases, leaving 10 bases between the germline ends. Germline V gene sequence: CDR1 MGHRA, CDR2 YSYEKL. There are 13 residues in the CDR3. The CDR3 protein is CASSQVLASEQYF. CDR3 in DNA: TGCGCCAGCAGCCAAGTCCTAGCCTCCGAGCAGTACTTC.

This chain links TRBV10-3 with TRBJ1-5; TRBD1 matches at 9 bases. This CDR3 comprises 14 residues. Germline V gene sequence: CDR1 ENHRY, CDR2 SYGVKD. The V gene end was trimmed by 9 bases and the J gene end by 5 bases; junction bases not matched to a gene: 8. The CDR3 spells CAIQGQGRDQPQHF. Written as DNA, the CDR3 is TGTGCCATTCAGGGACAGGGAAGGGATCAGCCCCAGCATTTT.

A remark on this clonotype: With a much larger clone just one base away, this may be a read error. The rearrangement joins TRBV19 to TRBJ1-2; TRBD1 agrees at 7 bases. CDR1 and CDR2 from the germline V gene are LNHDA and SQIVND (reference sequence). Germline trimming cut 3 bases from V and 0 bases from J; bases unmatched to any gene: 4. The CDR3 loop spans 15 amino acids. This CDR3 is CASSIAGTANYGYTF. The CDR3, as DNA: TGTGCCAGTAGTATCGCCGGGACAGCTAACTATGGCTACACCTTC.

This clonotype was recorded once. The rearrangement links TRBV5-1 to TRBJ2-2; 8 bases are a match to TRBD2. The CDR3 loop spans 14 amino acids. CDR1 is SGHRS and CDR2 is YFSETQ in the germline V gene. The trim removed 2 bases at V and 4 bases at J, leaving 1 base unmatched. The CDR3 spells CASSFSGTTGELFF. The CDR3, as DNA: TGCGCCAGCAGCTTTAGCGGGACCACCGGGGAGCTGTTTTTT.

This clonotype has at least ten counts. The genes are TRBV29-1 and TRBJ2-5; 9 bases map to TRBD2. CDR3 length equals 12 residues. V trimming: 5 bases; J trimming: 5 bases; junction bases outside the gene matches: 3. Germline values: CDR1 SQVTM, CDR2 ANQGSEA. The CDR3 region is CSVHGTSETQYF. Here the CDR3 DNA reads TGCAGCGTTCACGGGACTAGCGAGACCCAGTACTTC.

This clonotype was recorded a few times. The gene calls are TRBV7-3 and TRBJ2-2; no clear D gene. Germline CDR1 SGHTA, CDR2 FQGTGA. The CDR3 covers 13 residues. V gave up 5 bases and J gave up 7 bases, with 11 bases separating them. This chain's CDR3 is CASSPTTSGELFF. The CDR3 DNA sequence: TGTGCCAGCAGCCCAACGACCAGCGGGGAGCTGTTTTTT.

The chain has TRBV2 and TRBJ1-5, with 9 bases identical to TRBD1. This CDR3 has 17 residues. Germline V gene data show CDR1 as SNHLY and CDR2 as FYNNEI. The ends lost 6 bases at V and 0 bases at J; junction bases unmatched: 9. The CDR3 loop is CASSRDRVPGSNQPQHF. CDR3 bases: TGTGCCAGCAGCCGGGACAGGGTACCGGGTAGCAATCAGCCCCAGCATTTT.

This clonotype appeared many times. CDR3 protein: CACGTYDYGYTF. The CDR3 DNA reads as TGTGCCTGCGGGACATACGACTATGGCTACACCTTC. V is TRBV10-3 and J is TRBJ1-2; a possible D gene is TRBD1 (6 bases). Per germline, CDR1 ENHRY and CDR2 SYGVKD. The CDR3 sequence is 12 residues long. V was trimmed by 11 bases and J by 3 bases, leaving 13 bases between them.

This clonotype was seen a handful of times. The chain uses TRBV20-1 and TRBJ2-6; 10 nucleotides align to TRBD1. V was pared by 0 bases and J by 2 bases, with 10 bases of the junction left unmatched. CDR3 size: 19 residues. The germline V gene encodes CDR1 DFQATT and CDR2 SNEGSKA (reference sequence). Written as DNA, the CDR3 is TGCAGTGCTAGAGATCTCGCAGGACAGGGGGTTGCTGGGGCCAACGTCCTGACTTTC. It specifies CSARDLAGQGVAGANVLTF.

With respect to this clonotype: This may stem from a read error, because a much larger clone lies one nucleotide away. This chain uses TRBV20-1 with TRBJ2-7; D ambiguous. V dropped 0 bases and J dropped 5 bases, with 14 bases sitting between them. The CDR3 sequence is 14 residues long. The V gene's germline CDR1 is DFQATT and CDR2 SNEGSKA (reference sequence). CDR3: CSARDPRKAHEQYF. The CDR3 DNA reads as TGCAGTGCTAGAGACCCACGAAAGGCCCACGAGCAGTACTTC.

The V and J genes are TRBV15 and TRBJ2-5, with a weak D call TRBD1 (7 bases). Germline CDR1 reads LNHNV; CDR2 reads YYDKDF (reference sequence). This CDR3 spans 18 amino acids. V lost 1 base and J 2 bases, leaving 20 bases between the germline ends. The CDR3 here is CATSRAPSEGARQETQYF. CDR3 bases: TGTGCCACCAGCAGAGCCCCTAGCGAGGGGGCACGGCAAGAGACCCAGTACTTC.

J is TRBJ2-5 and V is TRBV12-3 or TRBV12-4; 7 positions match TRBD1. The CDR3 spans 14 residues. J was trimmed by 5 bases and V by 8 bases; bases with no gene match: 11. The CDR3 DNA reads TGTGCCAGCTCACCCGGACAGGTTCCGGAGACCCAGTACTTC. Its translation is CASSPGQVPETQYF.

A few counts support this clonotype. The chain is built from TRBV6-5 and TRBJ2-5; D is unclear. The V and J ends lost 2 bases and 1 base respectively, with 11 bases between them. The CDR3 is made up of 15 amino acids. CDR1 is MNHEY, CDR2 SVGAGI, per germline. CDR3 residues: CASSYDSISQETQYF. In DNA, the CDR3 is TGTGCCAGCAGTTACGACTCCATTTCCCAAGAGACCCAGTACTTC.

This clonotype was found many times. The J gene is TRBJ1-1, the V gene TRBV2, with no clear D. V gave up 7 bases and J gave up 6 bases, with 15 bases separating them. Germline V gives CDR1 SNHLY, CDR2 FYNNEI. The CDR3 sequence is 13 residues long. The CDR3 DNA follows: TGTGCCAGCACTTTTTGGGAAAGCGCTGAAGCTTTCTTT. It is translated as CASTFWESAEAFF.

The chain recombines TRBV12-3 or TRBV12-4 with TRBJ1-1; D may be TRBD1 (5 bases). V was cut by 3 bases and J by 3 bases, with 11 bases left in between. The CDR3 totals 14 residues. The CDR3 nucleotides are TGTGCCAGCAGTTTGTTGGGGGGAGACACTGAAGCTTTCTTT. Translation gives CASSLLGGDTEAFF.

This chain joins TRBV2 and TRBJ2-5; 10 nucleotides agree with TRBD1. Germline V gives CDR1 SNHLY, CDR2 FYNNEI. The CDR3 runs 14 residues. V dropped 4 bases and J dropped 7; count of bases not matched to a gene: 6. The CDR3 DNA reads as TGTGCCAGCAGTGTCCCGGGACAGGGGTGGACCCAGTACTTC. Amino acid sequence: CASSVPGQGWTQYF.

The gene calls are TRBV25-1 and TRBJ1-1, with 11 bases matching TRBD1. Germline CDR1 MGHDK, CDR2 SYGVNS. Trimming removed 1 base from V and 3 bases from J; junction bases left unmatched: 13. The CDR3 extends over 19 amino acids. CDR3 nucleotides: TGTGCCAGCAGTGAATTTTTCCCCCTTCCGGGACAGGGGGACACTGAAGCTTTCTTT. This codes for CASSEFFPLPGQGDTEAFF.

This clonotype was seen ten or more times. CDR3 residues: CASSLGLDEKLFF. The DNA for the CDR3 is TGTGCCAGCAGCTTGGGTCTGGATGAAAAACTGTTTTTT. V is TRBV7-9 and J is TRBJ1-4; no firm D call. The CDR3 spans 13 residues. Trimming took off 3 bases at V and 6 bases at J, with 8 bases between the two ends. Looked up from germline, CDR1 is SEHNR and CDR2 is FQNEAQ (reference sequence).

This chain uses TRBV25-1 with TRBJ2-5; D is unclear. CDR1 and CDR2 from the germline V gene are MGHDK and SYGVNS. The CDR3 totals 13 residues. Trimming left V 5 bases short and J 2 bases short, with 9 bases between. Written as DNA, the CDR3 is TGTGCCAGCAGTTTACCGAATCAAGAGACCCAGTACTTC. Amino acids: CASSLPNQETQYF. Together with reference TRBV25-1 and TRBJ2-5, the CDR3 gives the full variable domain: EADIYQTPRYLVIGTGKKITLECSQTMGHDKMYWYQQDPGMELHLIHYSYGVNSTEKGDLSSESTVSRIRTEHFPLTLESARPSHTSQYLCASSLPNQETQYFGPGTRLLVL.

At least ten counts were recorded for this clonotype. The chain carries TRBV19 and TRBJ1-5; tentative D call: TRBD1 (6 bases). The CDR3 runs 15 residues. Germline V gives CDR1 LNHDA, CDR2 SQIVND (reference sequence). Trimming took off 6 bases at V and 0 bases at J, with 12 bases between the two ends. CDR3 nucleotides: TGTGCCAGTAGCACACAGGGTTATAGCAATCAGCCCCAGCATTTT. It encodes CASSTQGYSNQPQHF.

This clonotype showed up many times. The V and J genes are TRBV2 and TRBJ1-3; D is undetermined. CDR3 length: 15 amino acids. The germline V gene encodes CDR1 SNHLY and CDR2 FYNNEI. V shed 10 bases and J shed 0 bases, with 16 bases lying between them. In DNA form, the CDR3 reads TGTGCCATGGGCGCTGACGATCCCTCTGGAAACACCATATATTTT. As protein: CAMGADDPSGNTIYF.